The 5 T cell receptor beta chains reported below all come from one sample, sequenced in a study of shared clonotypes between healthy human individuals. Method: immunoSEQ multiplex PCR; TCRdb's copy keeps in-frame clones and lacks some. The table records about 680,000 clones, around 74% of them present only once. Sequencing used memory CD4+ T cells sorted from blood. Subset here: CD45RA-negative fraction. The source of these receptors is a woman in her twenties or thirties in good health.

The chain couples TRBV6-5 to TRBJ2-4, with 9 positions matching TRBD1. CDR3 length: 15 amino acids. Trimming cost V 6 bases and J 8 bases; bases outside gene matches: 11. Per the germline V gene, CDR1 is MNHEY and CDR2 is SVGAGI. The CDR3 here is CASRFITGGAHIQYF. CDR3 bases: TGTGCCAGCAGATTTATAACAGGGGGCGCACACATTCAGTACTTC.

The DNA of the CDR3 is TGTGCCAGCAGTTCTCAGGCGGGTGCTGAAGCTTTCTTT. Its translation: CASSSQAGAEAFF. The gene calls are TRBV6-4 and TRBJ1-1, with D hard to call. Per germline, CDR1 MRHNA and CDR2 SNTAGT. Trimming stripped 5 bases from V and 6 bases from J, with 13 bases between. The CDR3 loop spans 13 amino acids.

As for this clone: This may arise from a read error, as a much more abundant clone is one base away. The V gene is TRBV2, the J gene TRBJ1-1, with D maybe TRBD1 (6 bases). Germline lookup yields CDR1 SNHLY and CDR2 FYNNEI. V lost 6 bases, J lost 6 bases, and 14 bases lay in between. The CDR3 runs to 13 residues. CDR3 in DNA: TGTGCCAGCAGGTGGACAGAAAGGGCTGAAGCTTTCTTT. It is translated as CASRWTERAEAFF.

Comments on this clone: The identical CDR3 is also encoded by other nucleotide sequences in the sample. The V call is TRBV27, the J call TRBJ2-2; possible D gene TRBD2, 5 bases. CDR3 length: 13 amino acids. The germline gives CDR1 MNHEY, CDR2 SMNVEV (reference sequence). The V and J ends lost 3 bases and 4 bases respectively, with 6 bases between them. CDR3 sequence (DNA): TGTGCCAGCAGTTTGACTATCACCGGGGAGCTGTTTTTT. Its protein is CASSLTITGELFF.

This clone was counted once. DNA of the CDR3: TGTGCCAGCAGTTTATCGACAGGATATAATGAAAAACTGTTTTTT. Translation gives CASSLSTGYNEKLFF. The V gene is TRBV27, the J gene TRBJ1-4; TRBD1 is a possible D gene (6 bases). Deletions cut 0 bases from V and 4 bases from J, with 9 bases between. The CDR3 contains 15 residues. Germline V gives CDR1 MNHEY, CDR2 SMNVEV (reference sequence).